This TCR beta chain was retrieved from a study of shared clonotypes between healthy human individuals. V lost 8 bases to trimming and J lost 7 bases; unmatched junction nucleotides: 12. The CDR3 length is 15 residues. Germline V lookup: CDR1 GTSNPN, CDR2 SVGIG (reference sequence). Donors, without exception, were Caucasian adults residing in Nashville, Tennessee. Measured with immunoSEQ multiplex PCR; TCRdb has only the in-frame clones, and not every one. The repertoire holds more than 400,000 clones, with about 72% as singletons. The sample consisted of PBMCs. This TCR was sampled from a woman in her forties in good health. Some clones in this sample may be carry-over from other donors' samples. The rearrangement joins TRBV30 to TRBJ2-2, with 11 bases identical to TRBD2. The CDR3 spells CAQWGGTSGLGELFF. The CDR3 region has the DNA TGTGCCCAGTGGGGGGGGACTAGCGGTCTCGGGGAGCTGTTTTTT.